This T cell receptor (beta chain) was profiled in a study of cytomegalovirus exposure and HLA in healthy donors. This CDR3 is built from 14 residues. CDR1 is SGHDT, CDR2 YYEEEE, per germline. The germline V and J ends were trimmed by 4 bases and 4 bases, with 14 bases remaining between them. General study points: Sequencing probably produced one cluster of sequence variants that were highly shared. Presence/absence analysis assumed near-uniform sequencing depth across donors. TCR beta sequences numbering around 15,000 were associated with HLA alleles at 0.05 false discovery rate in a later analysis. Specificity of three CMV-associated chains for CMV antigens was verified in vitro.

Note on this clone: The target antigen is unknown.

This PCR relied on a set of 60 Vbeta primers and 13 Jbeta primers. TCRdb's copy holds only in-frame clones and misses some; the assay was immunoSEQ multiplex PCR. The data hold approximately 98,000 clones, with about 74% observed a single time. Sequenced: PBMCs. The J gene is TRBJ1-1, the V gene TRBV5-6, with D possibly TRBD1 on 6 matching bases. The receptor was derived from a male donor in good health and CMV-seronegative. Here the CDR3 reads CASSITGLVTEAFF. CDR3 sequence (DNA): TGTGCCAGCAGCATTACAGGGTTGGTCACTGAAGCTTTCTTT.